This record covers a single TCR beta chain. Its matching antigen is unknown. Assay: immunoSEQ multiplex PCR; the TCRdb copy retains only in-frame clones and omits some. The table shows some 25,000 clones, with 78% occurring only once. CDR1 is GTSNPN, CDR2 SVGIG, per germline (reference sequence). This CDR3 spans 11 amino acids. The ends were cut back, 5 bases at V and 5 bases at J, with 10 bases in the middle. The sample originates from a study of PD-1 blockade in classical Hodgkin lymphoma. Whole-study context: Treatment was intravenous nivolumab, 3 mg/kg every 2 weeks, until progression. Overall study findings and caveats: Newly diagnosed and completely responding patients shared comparable baseline diversity. Lower baseline TCR diversity was reported for newly diagnosed patients than for healthy donors.

Relapse after autologous stem cell transplantation occurred in every patient, and brentuximab vedotin exposure varied. Best responses included complete response and partial response; otherwise, the best response was progressive disease. Sequenced material: peripheral blood mononuclear cells (PBMCs), taken before the second cycle of nivolumab. The chain recombines TRBV30 with TRBJ2-7, with a possible D match to TRBD2 (5 bases). The sequence derives from a human donor with classical Hodgkin lymphoma. The chain's CDR3 is CAWGRANEQYF. The CDR3 bases are TGTGCCTGGGGGAGAGCGAACGAGCAGTACTTC.